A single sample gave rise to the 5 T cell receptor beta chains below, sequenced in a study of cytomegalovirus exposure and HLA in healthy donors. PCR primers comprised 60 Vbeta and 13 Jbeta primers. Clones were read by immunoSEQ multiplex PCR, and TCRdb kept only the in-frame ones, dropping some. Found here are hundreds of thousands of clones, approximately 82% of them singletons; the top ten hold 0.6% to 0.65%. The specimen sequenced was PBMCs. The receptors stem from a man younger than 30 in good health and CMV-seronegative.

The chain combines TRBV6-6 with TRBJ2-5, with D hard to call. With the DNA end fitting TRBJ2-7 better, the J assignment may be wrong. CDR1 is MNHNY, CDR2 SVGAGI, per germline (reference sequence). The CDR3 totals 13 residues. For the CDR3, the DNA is TGTGCCAGCAGTTACTCTAGCTCCTACGAGCAGTACTTC. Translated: CASSYSSSYEQYF.

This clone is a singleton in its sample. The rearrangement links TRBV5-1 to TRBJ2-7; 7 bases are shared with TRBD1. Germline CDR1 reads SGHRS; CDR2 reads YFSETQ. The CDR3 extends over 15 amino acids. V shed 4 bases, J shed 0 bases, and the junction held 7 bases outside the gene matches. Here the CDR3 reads CASSPRQGSSYEQYF. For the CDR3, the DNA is TGCGCCAGCAGCCCGCGACAGGGCTCCTCCTACGAGCAGTACTTC. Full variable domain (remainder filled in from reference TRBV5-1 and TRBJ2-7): KAGVTQTPRYLIKTRGQQVTLSCSPISGHRSVSWYQQTPGQGLQFLFEYFSETQRNKGNFPGRFSGRQFSNSRSEMNVSTLELGDSALYLCASSPRQGSSYEQYFGPGTRLTVT.

This chain's CDR3 is CASSLQGNYGYTF. In DNA form, the CDR3 reads TGTGCCAGCAGCTTACAGGGGAACTATGGCTACACCTTC. The V call is TRBV5-5, the J call TRBJ1-2, with 7 bases matching TRBD1. The CDR3 extends over 13 amino acids. Trimming at V came to 2 bases and at J to 2 bases, leaving 0 bases not matched to a gene. The germline V gene has CDR1 SGHKS and CDR2 YYEKEE (reference sequence).

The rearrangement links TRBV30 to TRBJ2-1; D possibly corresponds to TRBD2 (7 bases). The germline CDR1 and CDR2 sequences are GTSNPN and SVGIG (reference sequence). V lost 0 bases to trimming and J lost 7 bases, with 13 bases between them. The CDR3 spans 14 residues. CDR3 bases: TGTGCCTGGAGTGTGGGAGGGGGAAAGAATGAGCAGTTCTTC. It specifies CAWSVGGGKNEQFF. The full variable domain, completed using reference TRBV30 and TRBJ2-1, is SQTIHQWPATLVQPVGSPLSLECTVEGTSNPNLYWYRQAAGRGLQLLFYSVGIGQISSEVPQNLSASRPQDRQFILSSKKLLLSDSGFYLCAWSVGGGKNEQFFGPGTRLTVL.

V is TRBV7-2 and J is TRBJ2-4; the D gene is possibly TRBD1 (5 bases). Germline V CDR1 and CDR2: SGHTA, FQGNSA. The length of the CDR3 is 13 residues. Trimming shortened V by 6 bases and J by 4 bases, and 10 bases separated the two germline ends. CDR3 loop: CASREDTKNIQYF. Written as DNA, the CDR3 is TGTGCCAGCAGAGAGGACACAAAAAACATTCAGTACTTC.